This paragraph covers one TCR beta chain sequence. Its antigen is still unknown. This entry belongs to a study of CD8 T cells in ankylosing spondylitis. The study, taken as a whole, reports: Previously reported in reactive arthritis synovial fluid and blood were some of the motif variants. Clones linked to disease, bearing a CD8+ phenotype, were relatively rare in peripheral blood. Within matched ankylosing spondylitis synovial fluid, disease-linked clones were reportedly significantly enriched. Blood from ankylosing spondylitis patients appeared to carry a characteristic roughly 8-variant TCR beta motif.

Molecular-barcoded quantitative 5'-RACE produced these TCR beta libraries. MiXCR, applied by TCRdb to the 5' RACE reads, yields one record per CDR3 protein. The table records roughly 350,000 distinct CDR3 sequences, less than 10% of them present only once. Trimming removed 0 bases from V and 8 bases from J, with 11 bases in between. Germline V CDR1 and CDR2: LGHNA, YSLEER. The CDR3 has 14 amino acids. The gene calls are TRBV4-3 and TRBJ2-1, with no clear D. The sample comprised blood, either unsorted or a sorted T cell fraction (not recorded which). The TCR originated in a male donor with ankylosing spondylitis. For the CDR3, the DNA is TGCGCCAGCAGCCAAGATCTTAACCGGTATGAGCAGTTCTTC. Translated: CASSQDLNRYEQFF.